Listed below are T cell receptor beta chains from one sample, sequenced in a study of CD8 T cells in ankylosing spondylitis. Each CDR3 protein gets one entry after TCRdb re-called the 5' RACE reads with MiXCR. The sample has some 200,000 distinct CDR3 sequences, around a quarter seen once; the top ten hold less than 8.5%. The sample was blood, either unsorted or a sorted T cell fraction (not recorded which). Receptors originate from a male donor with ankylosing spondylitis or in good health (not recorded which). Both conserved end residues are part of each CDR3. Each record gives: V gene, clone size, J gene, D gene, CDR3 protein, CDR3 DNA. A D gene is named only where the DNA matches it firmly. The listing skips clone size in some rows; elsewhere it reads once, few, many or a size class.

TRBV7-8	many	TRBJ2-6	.	CASSKGVPSSGANVLTF	TGTGCCAGCAGTAAGGGGGTCCCCAGCTCTGGGGCCAACGTCCTGACTTTC
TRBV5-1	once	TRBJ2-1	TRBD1	CASSLGSGGSEQFF	TGCGCCAGCAGCCTGGGGTCAGGGGGCAGTGAGCAGTTCTTC
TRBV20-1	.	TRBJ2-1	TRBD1	CSAPWGQRDNEQFF	TGCAGTGCCCCCTGGGGACAGCGCGACAATGAGCAGTTCTTC
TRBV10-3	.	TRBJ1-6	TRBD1	CAISPTLRDRGNSPLHF	TGTGCCATCAGCCCGACTCTTCGGGACAGGGGAAATTCACCCCTCCACTTT
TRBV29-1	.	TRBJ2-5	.	CSVEGSQETQYF	TGCAGCGTTGAGGGCAGCCAAGAGACCCAGTACTTC
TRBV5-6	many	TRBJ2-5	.	CASSSRGQGVQTQYF	TGTGCCAGCAGCTCCCGGGGGCAGGGGGTACAGACCCAGTACTTC
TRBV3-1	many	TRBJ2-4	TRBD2	CASSHLPSGNIQYF	TGTGCCAGCAGCCATTTGCCTAGCGGAAACATTCAGTACTTC
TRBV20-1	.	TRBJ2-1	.	CSARNNEQFF	TGCAGTGCTAGAAACAATGAGCAGTTCTTC
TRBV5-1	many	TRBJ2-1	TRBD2	CASSLALSSGAYNEQFF	TGCGCCAGCAGCTTGGCCTTGTCTAGCGGAGCCTACAATGAGCAGTTCTTC
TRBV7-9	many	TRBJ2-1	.	CASSWSHNEQFF	TGTGCCAGCAGCTGGTCTCACAATGAGCAGTTCTTC
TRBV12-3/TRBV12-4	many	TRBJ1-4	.	CASRGFPGGAEKLFF	TGTGCCAGCAGGGGTTTTCCCGGTGGGGCCGAAAAACTGTTTTTT
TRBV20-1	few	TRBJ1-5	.	CSAGRTVNSNQPQHF	TGCAGTGCTGGTCGGACAGTTAATAGCAATCAGCCCCAGCATTTT
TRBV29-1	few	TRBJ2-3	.	CSALLGGNTDTQYF	TGCAGCGCCCTATTGGGCGGAAACACAGATACGCAGTATTTT
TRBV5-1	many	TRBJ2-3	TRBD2	CASSSTGLAGADTQYF	TGCGCCAGCAGCTCGACCGGACTAGCGGGAGCAGATACGCAGTATTTT
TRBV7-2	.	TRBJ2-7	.	CASSSPTLDEQYF	TGTGCCAGCAGCTCCCCGACCCTTGATGAGCAGTACTTC
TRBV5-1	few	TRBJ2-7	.	CASSLGWDAYEQYF	TGCGCCAGCAGCTTGGGCTGGGATGCCTACGAGCAGTACTTC
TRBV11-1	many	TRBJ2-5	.	CASSLGSRGQRTKETQYF	TGTGCCAGCAGCTTAGGATCTAGGGGTCAGCGAACTAAAGAGACCCAGTACTTC
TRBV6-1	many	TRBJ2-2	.	CATQGAVANTGELFF	TGTGCCACCCAAGGCGCAGTCGCGAACACCGGGGAGCTGTTTTTT
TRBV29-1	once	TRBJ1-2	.	CSVEGPRGYTF	TGCAGCGTTGAAGGACCTCGCGGCTACACCTTC
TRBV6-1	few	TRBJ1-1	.	CASSEAQNTEAFF	TGTGCCAGCAGTGAAGCGCAGAACACTGAAGCTTTCTTT
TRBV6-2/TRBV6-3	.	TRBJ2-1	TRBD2	CASSYSKTSGRVRNEQFF	TGTGCCAGCAGTTACTCGAAGACTAGCGGGAGGGTTAGAAATGAGCAGTTCTTC
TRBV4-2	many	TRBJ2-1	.	CASSQVDEQFF	TGTGCCAGCAGCCAAGTGGATGAGCAGTTCTTC
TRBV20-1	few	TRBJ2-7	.	CSGGDSYEQYF	TGCAGTGGCGGGGATTCCTACGAGCAGTACTTC
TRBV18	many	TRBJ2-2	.	CASSTDGELFF	TGTGCCAGCTCCACAGACGGGGAGCTGTTTTTT
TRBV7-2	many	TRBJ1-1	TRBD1	CASSLAGTGNTEAFF	TGTGCCAGCAGCTTAGCCGGGACAGGGAACACTGAAGCTTTCTTT
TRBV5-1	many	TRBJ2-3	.	CASSSVSPGSTDTQYF	TGCGCCAGCAGCTCCGTATCTCCGGGGAGCACAGATACGCAGTATTTT
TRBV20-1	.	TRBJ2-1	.	CSAPTRQGNYNEQFF	TGCAGTGCTCCGACTAGACAGGGAAACTACAATGAGCAGTTCTTC
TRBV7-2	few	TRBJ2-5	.	CASSRTNLQETQYF	TGTGCCAGCAGCCGGACTAACCTTCAAGAGACCCAGTACTTC
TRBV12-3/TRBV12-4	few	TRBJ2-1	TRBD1	CASSWDSNEQFF	TGTGCCAGCAGTTGGGACAGCAATGAGCAGTTCTTC
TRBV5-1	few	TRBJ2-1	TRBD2	CASSSRTRLDEQFF	TGCGCCAGCAGCTCTCGGACTAGATTGGATGAGCAGTTCTTC
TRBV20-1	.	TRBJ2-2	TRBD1	CSARAGGQELTGELFF	TGCAGTGCTAGAGCTGGGGGACAGGAGCTCACCGGGGAGCTGTTTTTT
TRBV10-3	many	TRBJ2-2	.	CAITTGYNTGELFF	TGTGCCATCACTACAGGATATAACACCGGGGAGCTGTTTTTT
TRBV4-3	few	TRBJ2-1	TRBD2	CASSQDQLGSGRAHEQFF	TGCGCCAGCAGCCAAGATCAGCTCGGGAGCGGGAGGGCCCATGAGCAGTTCTTC
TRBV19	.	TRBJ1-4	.	CASSIREKLFF	TGTGCCAGTAGTATCAGGGAAAAACTGTTTTTT
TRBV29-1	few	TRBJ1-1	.	CSAGGRLNTEAFF	TGCAGCGCGGGGGGACGGCTAAACACTGAAGCTTTCTTT
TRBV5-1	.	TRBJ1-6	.	CASSAEYNSPLHF	TGCGCCAGCAGTGCGGAATATAATTCACCCCTCCACTTT
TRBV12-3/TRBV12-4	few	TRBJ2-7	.	CASSLGLRYEQYF	TGTGCCAGCAGTTTGGGACTCCGCTACGAGCAGTACTTC
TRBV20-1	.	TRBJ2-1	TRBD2	CSAPPERERLNEQFF	TGCAGTGCTCCCCCCGAGCGGGAGCGTTTGAATGAGCAGTTCTTC
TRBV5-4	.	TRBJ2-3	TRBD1	CASSIGTDTDTQYF	TGTGCCAGCAGCATCGGGACAGACACAGATACGCAGTATTTT
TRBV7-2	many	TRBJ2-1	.	CASSLVGRVLNEQFF	TGTGCCAGCAGCTTAGTCGGGAGAGTGCTCAATGAGCAGTTCTTC
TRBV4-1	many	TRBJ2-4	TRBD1	CASSQDRARQGENIQYF	TGCGCCAGCAGCCAAGATAGGGCGAGACAGGGCGAAAACATTCAGTACTTC
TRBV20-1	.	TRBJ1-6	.	CSAMSPNSPLHF	TGCAGTGCCATGTCCCCTAATTCACCCCTCCACTTT
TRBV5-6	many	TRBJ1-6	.	CASSLTWGSPLHF	TGTGCCAGCAGCTTGACATGGGGTTCACCCCTCCACTTT
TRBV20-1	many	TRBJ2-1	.	CSASKRVSYEQFF	TGCAGTGCTAGTAAGCGGGTTTCGTATGAGCAGTTCTTC
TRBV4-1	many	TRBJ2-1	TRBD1	CASSQGDRERNEQFF	TGCGCCAGCAGCCAAGGGGACAGGGAACGCAATGAGCAGTTCTTC
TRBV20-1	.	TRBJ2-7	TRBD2	CSARDIAGVYEQYF	TGCAGTGCTAGAGACATAGCGGGAGTCTACGAGCAGTACTTC